The table lists the clone carrying this TCR beta chain with many counts. The antigen is undetermined. The sequenced template was RNA, covering the TCR beta CDR3 region. Following a first-round RT-PCR that used HTBI primers, a second-round multiplex PCR was carried out. In TCRdb, the multiplex PCR reads were re-called with MiXCR into one record per CDR3 protein. The table lists roughly 400,000 distinct CDR3 sequences, 15% to 17% of them singletons. The sample comes from a study of Graves' ophthalmopathy and Graves' hyperthyroidism. General study results and limits: Clonotypes were expanded in thyroid at above 0.001 frequency, and most also appeared in blood.

The term stable hyperthyroidism indicated an absence of ophthalmopathy within 18 months of follow-up. There are 16 residues in the CDR3. CDR1 and CDR2 (germline): MNHNS, SASEGT. V lost 6 bases and J 1 base, leaving 16 bases between the germline ends. The clonotype comes from a woman aged 18-29 years with stable Graves' hyperthyroidism. The J gene is TRBJ1-5, the V gene TRBV6-1; D perhaps matches TRBD1 (5 bases). The sequencing sample was made of peripheral blood. The CDR3 region is CASRGTALGSNQPQHF. DNA for the CDR3: TGTGCCAGCAGGGGGACGGCCCTGGGAAGCAATCAGCCCCAGCATTTT.